The T cell receptor (beta chain) described here comes from a study of identical twins. TCRdb re-called the 5' RACE reads with MiXCR, one entry per CDR3 protein. Of roughly 280,000 distinct CDR3 sequences in the sample, over 8.5% were seen once. This clonotype was counted only a few times. Antigen specificity is unknown. This CDR3 is built from 16 residues. V dropped 7 bases and J dropped 0; count of bases not matched to a gene: 9. General study findings and limits: Rather than following the same donors, the conclusions depended on cross-sectional statistical analysis.

The same sample was also used in a study of yellow fever vaccine responses in identical twins. From that paper: Twins reportedly had a vaccine T cell response that seemed partly convergent, partly personalized.

The rearrangement uses TRBV12-3 or TRBV12-4 and TRBJ2-1; 7 positions match TRBD2. Sequencing was performed on CD8+ T cells sorted from blood. This TCR was sampled from a young woman in good health. CDR3 amino acids: CASNPPGGTSYNEQFF. CDR3 in DNA: TGTGCCAGCAACCCCCCGGGGGGTACCTCCTACAATGAGCAGTTCTTC.